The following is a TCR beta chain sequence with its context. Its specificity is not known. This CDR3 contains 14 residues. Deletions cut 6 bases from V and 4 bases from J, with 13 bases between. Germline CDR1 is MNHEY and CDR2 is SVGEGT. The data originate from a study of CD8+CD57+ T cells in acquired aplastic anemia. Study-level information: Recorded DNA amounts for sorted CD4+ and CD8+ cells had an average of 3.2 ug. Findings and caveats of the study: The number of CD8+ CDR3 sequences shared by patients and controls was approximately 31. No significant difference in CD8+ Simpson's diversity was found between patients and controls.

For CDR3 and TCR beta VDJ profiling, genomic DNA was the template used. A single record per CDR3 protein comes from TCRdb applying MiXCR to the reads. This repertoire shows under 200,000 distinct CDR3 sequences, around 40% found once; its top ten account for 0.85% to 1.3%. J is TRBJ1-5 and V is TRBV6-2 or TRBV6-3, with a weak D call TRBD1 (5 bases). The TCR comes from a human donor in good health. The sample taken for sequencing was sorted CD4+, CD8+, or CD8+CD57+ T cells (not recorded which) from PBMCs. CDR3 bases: TGTGCCAGCAGGTACGCAGGGCAAAATCAGCCCCAGCATTTT. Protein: CASRYAGQNQPQHF.